The entry that follows covers one TCR beta chain sequence. This clone was seen just once. Its recognized antigen is unknown. Qualities for individual bases were not recorded, and no much larger clone is one base off. The cohort comprised 666 healthy bone marrow donors. All cohort members were sampled while nominally healthy, although unrecorded immune exposures were likely present. CMV serostatus was positive for 289 and negative for about 55% of the roughly 670 cohort members, and was not recorded for this donor. Each donor provided a peripheral blood sample, and peripheral blood mononuclear cells were used for TCR beta sequencing. The Qiagen DNeasy Blood Extraction Kit was used to extract genomic DNA from the blood cell samples. The sample belongs to a study of cytomegalovirus exposure and HLA in healthy donors (dated by TCRdb to between 2016 and 2019). For the study in its entirety: An earlier analysis of several hundred of the donors reported 250 to 300 Gb of sequence data and 117 million unique TCR beta sequences from around 200 million T cells. Roughly 300 gigabases of sequencing data and approximately 85 million unique TCR sequences were included in an early release covering roughly 600 HLA-typed donors. Rather than using new phenotypic data, the later analysis identified candidate immune exposures from TCR beta sequences and from how often those sequences occurred across donors. A later genetic analysis used genome-wide SNP genotypes for 398 of the 666 donors, treating that subset as a discovery cohort. The number of donors typed differed by locus, with 629-630 for A, B, C, DRB1 and DQB1, around 500 for DQA1, about 610 for DPA1, and around 450 for DPB1. Of the 350 to 450 genotyped donors, 70% to 90% were placed in the genetic ancestry cluster associated with self-reported Caucasian donors. In an earlier analysis of a few hundred of the donors, high-throughput TCR beta sequencing was used to judge whether each TCR beta V gene segment behaved as functional or pseudogenic. Donor age, sex, ethnicity and CMV serostatus were compiled alongside the repertoire data. Every discovery cohort repertoire had been produced on one sequencing platform. The study aimed to test whether signatures of past pathogen exposure could be identified by cataloging public T cell receptors. Using immunosequencing, the study profiled T cell repertoires from around 670 subjects and related those repertoires to cytomegalovirus serostatus. To predict cytomegalovirus infection status, the study brought together high-throughput TCR immunosequencing, statistical association of individual TCRs with disease status, and machine learning. A later analysis re-examined previously published TCR beta repertoires from about 670 donors and added high-resolution HLA genotyping to investigate patterns of TCR occurrence. Both class I and class II loci were covered by HLA typing, at four-digit resolution. A separate validation cohort of over 95 different subjects was used in addition to the 666-subject first cohort. Roughly five DR-DQ haplotypes were handled as single units for association and clustering because linkage in the cohort was strong. On average, about 200,000 unique TCR beta nucleotide sequences were sequenced per donor among 300 to 500 genotyped donors of the cohort, with about 17% of those sequences being non-productive. The study at large found these results: In an earlier analysis of some 540 of the donors, most TCR beta V segments appeared in productive rearrangements about 90% or about 30% of the time, broadly matching IMGT annotations. Cytomegalovirus status was reported to be diagnosed by the classifier with high specificity and sensitivity in both the original and validation cohorts. Correlated functional status among segregating V segments might reflect linkage disequilibrium, but an unknown experimental factor could not be ruled out. The authors suggested that the approach could potentially be extended to other disease states and immunological phenotypes. In a later analysis, several top co-occurrence clusters were reported to appear linked to parvovirus B19, influenza, CMV and Epstein-Barr virus. V-gene and J-gene trimming of TCR beta chains was associated with a missense DCLRE1C variant in a later genetic analysis, and the association was replicated in an independent cohort. About 17 rarely observed V segments, including chromosome 9 orphons, were excluded from the earlier analysis of some 590 of the donors because counts were too low. When HLA alleles, especially DR and DQ, strongly co-occurred, attributing TCR associations to individual alleles was difficult. A later analysis associated roughly 17,000 TCR beta sequences with specific HLA alleles at a false discovery rate of 0.05. In this cohort, only TCR beta chains were sequenced, and detectable features were limited by the absence of alpha or paired-chain data. In a later analysis, most CMV-associated TCR beta chains were found to appear HLA-restricted, with HLA associations seemingly driven largely by CMV exposure. In a later analysis, HLA-associated TCR beta chains showed more clonal expansion and lower generation probabilities than non-associated chains that were equally common. A further reported finding was that TCR beta sequences accurately predicted the HLA-A and HLA-B alleles for most subjects in the first cohort. Because HLA typing was unavailable for some donors at each locus, only the typed subset was used in association tests. In vitro tests confirmed that a few of the cytomegalovirus-associated TCR beta chains recognize cytomegalovirus antigens. Presence/absence analyses assumed roughly uniform sequencing depth across donors, an assumption that may not hold. In the study, about 150 TCR beta chains were listed as associated with cytomegalovirus. For the cohort, immune exposure information was limited to CMV serostatus. In a later analysis, the rate of TCR association differed among HLA loci, with DRB1 alleles having the most associated TCRs and HLA-C alleles having the fewest. A cluster of highly shared sequence variants was judged likely to represent a technical artifact of the sequencing pipeline. Compared with the roughly 700-donor mean, donors in an Asian-associated ancestry cluster had fewer N-insertions in productive TCRs, according to a later genetic analysis. Most TCR sequences were observed very rarely across donors, whereas some public TCRs were present in many individuals. Some IMGT-functional V segments, including TRBV6-2 and TRBV6-3, could not be told apart with the 87-base-pair reads, so those segments were excluded.

The receptor library was made with the immunoSEQ multiplex PCR assay. For the multiplex PCR, a mixture combining 60 forward primers for TCR Vbeta segments and 13 reverse primers for TCR Jbeta segments was used. The CDR3 region of rearranged TCR beta genes was amplified from genomic DNA with a multiplex PCR assay. Amplified TCR beta libraries were sequenced as 87-base-pair reads on the Illumina HiSeq System. Concerning the study's data processing: In a later analysis, tens of millions of unique TCR beta chains were counted across the 650 to 700 repertoires, and roughly 9.9 million of these chains were shared by at least two donors. To remove PCR and sequencing errors, raw reads were error-corrected and collapsed into unique sequences using a nearest-neighbor algorithm that merged closely related sequences. To assign V, D and J gene segments, CDR3 sequences were aligned to IMGT reference sequences. For a sequence to be retained, at least a six-nucleotide match to both a V gene segment and a J gene segment was required. Rearrangements were called productive when the CDR3 lacked stop codons and stayed in frame with V and J; all others were non-productive. CDR3 was defined according to IMGT convention as the region running from the second conserved V-encoded cysteine to the conserved J-encoded phenylalanine. The earlier analysis of a few hundred of the donors excluded any sequence lacking an unambiguous match to a single V gene segment. An earlier analysis of 500 to 700 of the donors classified V segments as functional when productive rearrangements were above 56.7% and as segregating when the standard deviation between donors was above 5%. A statistical classification framework was built to diagnose cytomegalovirus status from the catalog of TCR beta chain sequences. In a later analysis, TCR nucleotide sequences were compared against IMGT/GENE-DB human TR gene sequences so that V and J genes could be assigned. Using the TCRdist pipeline, a later analysis assigned CDR3 sequences along with most-parsimonious VDJ recombination scenarios. In a later analysis, each TCR beta chain was defined by its CDR3 amino acid sequence together with its V-gene family, and reads lacking a unique V-gene family were excluded. As a way to deal with suspected cross-contamination and a sequencing artifact, a later analysis dropped 450 to 600 nucleotide sequences that were highly shared and had low generation probability. For each public chain, a later analysis derived a clonal expansion index from normalized ranks of inferred template counts within each repertoire. In a later analysis, generation probabilities were computed using a VDJ recombination model fitted to out-of-frame rearrangements, and the results were checked against IGoR. In a later analysis, hypergeometric tests were used to score TCR-TCR, TCR-HLA and TCR-CMV co-occurrence, with a repertoire-size bias correction applied to TCR pairs. A later analysis estimated false discovery rates by permuting HLA or CMV assignments 20 times. A later analysis grouped co-occurring TCRs with DBSCAN, adding TCRdist sequence similarity when clustering within HLA-allele-positive subsets. Repertoires with fewer than 30,000 or more than 120,000 public chains, plus five repertoires with anomalous nucleotide sharing, were excluded from co-occurrence clustering. TCRdb limited this immuneACCESS table to in-frame rearrangements with V and J called. A share of clones is missing; checked studies link under half to unresolved V genes, and the rest is unexplained. The V and J calls and clone size are taken from that table; D and trimming were inferred from the DNA. This sample holds tens of thousands of clones; more than 75% were observed only once. The top ten clones comprise over 9% of the sample.

CDR1 and CDR2 were assigned from the germline V gene (reference sequence) as SGHKS and YYEKEE. From the cysteine up to the phenylalanine, the CDR3 has a length of 14 residues. Just the 42-base CDR3 DNA is kept, in frame starting at base 1. V is pruned by 4 bases and J by 6 bases, leaving 9 bases of the junction without a gene match. Sequenced: PBMCs. The receptor's source is a human donor in good health. The chain is made from TRBV5-5 and TRBJ2-7, with 8 bases in between that match TRBD1. The sequenced DNA: TGTGCCAGCAGCGCGGACAGGGAGTTTGCCGAGCAGTACTTC. The translation is CASSADREFAEQYF.